Each of the 11 T cell receptor beta chains below was sequenced from the same sample in a study of blood T cell repertoires in COVID-19. The method was immunoSEQ multiplex PCR; TCRdb's version includes in-frame clones alone and lacks a portion of them. Of about 68,000 clones listed, almost 85% are singletons. Specimen: peripheral blood. These receptor sequences come from a man aged 50-59 years with acute or convalescent COVID-19.

The gene calls are TRBV11-2 and TRBJ2-5; 7 nucleotides agree with TRBD2. The CDR3 totals 14 residues. From germline, CDR1 is SGHAT and CDR2 FQNNGV. Unmatched junction bases numbered 11, after V lost 8 bases and J lost 5 bases. The CDR3, as DNA: TGTGCCAGCGGGCCGTGGGGGGGGGACGAGACCCAGTACTTC. This translates into CASGPWGGDETQYF.

The chain joins TRBV11-2 to TRBJ1-2; D is unresolved. Germline CDR1 is SGHAT and CDR2 is FQNNGV. Trimming took 1 base from V and 0 from J, leaving 9 bases between them. There are 15 residues in the CDR3. The CDR3 bases are TGTGCCAGCAGCTTAGTCGCAGTTTCTAACTATGGCTACACCTTC. This encodes CASSLVAVSNYGYTF.

The V call is TRBV5-1, the J call TRBJ1-1; possible D gene TRBD1, 5 bases. V lost 1 base to trimming and J lost 2 bases, with 18 bases between them. Germline V gene sequence: CDR1 SGHRS, CDR2 YFSETQ. The CDR3 is 17 amino acids. CDR3 loop: CASSLWRGEEGNTEAFF. In DNA form, the CDR3 reads TGCGCCAGCAGCTTGTGGAGGGGTGAGGAGGGAAACACTGAAGCTTTCTTT.

V gene TRBV27 combines with J gene TRBJ1-5, with 7 bases fitting TRBD1. The trim removed 4 bases at V and 7 bases at J, leaving 7 bases unmatched. CDR3 length: 14 amino acids. CDR1 and CDR2 (germline): MNHEY, SMNVEV (reference sequence). DNA of the CDR3: TGTGCCAGCAGTTCAAGACAGGGCGGCCAGCCCCAGCATTTT. Protein: CASSSRQGGQPQHF.

For the CDR3, the DNA is TGTGCCAGCAGTGTCCCGGGACAGAGGCAAGAGACCCAGTACTTC. It yields the protein CASSVPGQRQETQYF. The chain uses TRBV2 and TRBJ2-5; the match to TRBD1 covers 7 bases. Germline V lookup: CDR1 SNHLY, CDR2 FYNNEI. Trimming took 4 bases from V and 2 from J; bases not matched to a gene: 7. The CDR3 loop spans 15 amino acids.

The chain links TRBV28 to TRBJ1-1, with TRBD1 matching over 8 bases. This CDR3 contains 18 residues. In germline, CDR1 is MDHEN, CDR2 SYDVKM. Losses at the gene ends were 4 bases for V and 1 base for J; bases not matched to a gene: 14. CDR3 protein: CASSSPRTGKTKNTEAFF. CDR3 nucleotide sequence: TGTGCCAGCAGTTCACCTCGGACAGGGAAGACGAAGAACACTGAAGCTTTCTTT.

The chain joins TRBV14 to TRBJ2-7; 9 bases line up with TRBD1. Germline values: CDR1 SGHDN, CDR2 FVKESK. V shed 5 bases and J 1 base; nucleotides not matched to a gene: 6. The CDR3 extends over 15 amino acids. The CDR3 sequence is CASSYGTGSSYEQYF. CDR3 nucleotides: TGTGCCAGCAGCTACGGGACAGGGTCATCCTACGAGCAGTACTTC.

This chain joins TRBV27 and TRBJ1-1; a possible D gene is TRBD1 (6 bases). The germline gives CDR1 MNHEY, CDR2 SMNVEV (reference sequence). With 4 bases removed from V and 4 bases from J, the gap between germline ends came to 16 bases. This CDR3 comprises 15 residues. CDR3 region: CASSSRANRVTEAFF. Written as DNA, the CDR3 is TGTGCCAGCAGTTCCCGGGCCAACAGGGTCACTGAAGCTTTCTTT.

This clone has just a few counts. V and J are TRBV5-1 and TRBJ2-2; tentative D call: TRBD1 (5 bases). From germline, CDR1 is SGHRS and CDR2 YFSETQ. V lost 5 bases and J lost 7, with 12 bases in between. The length of the CDR3 is 13 residues. The CDR3 DNA sequence: TGCGCCAGCAGGGCAGGGTCCAACGGGGAGCTGTTTTTT. It specifies CASRAGSNGELFF. Based on the CDR3 plus reference TRBV5-1 and TRBJ2-2, the full variable domain is KAGVTQTPRYLIKTRGQQVTLSCSPISGHRSVSWYQQTPGQGLQFLFEYFSETQRNKGNFPGRFSGRQFSNSRSEMNVSTLELGDSALYLCASRAGSNGELFFGEGSRLTVL.

The chain uses TRBV5-1 and TRBJ2-5; TRBD1 agrees at 10 bases. This CDR3 spans 16 amino acids. Germline CDR1 reads SGHRS; CDR2 reads YFSETQ. Unmatched junction bases numbered 11, after V lost 4 bases and J lost 5 bases. CDR3: CASSPRDRGGFETQYF. CDR3 bases: TGCGCCAGCAGCCCTCGGGACAGGGGCGGCTTCGAGACCCAGTACTTC.

The rearrangement joins TRBV7-3 to TRBJ2-3, with 8 bases aligning to TRBD2. Trimming at V came to 5 bases and at J to 5 bases, leaving 9 bases not matched to a gene. The germline V gene encodes CDR1 SGHTA and CDR2 FQGTGA. The CDR3 consists of 15 residues. The CDR3 protein is CASSLSGVVGDTQYF. The CDR3 bases are TGTGCCAGCAGCCTTAGCGGGGTCGTAGGAGATACGCAGTATTTT.